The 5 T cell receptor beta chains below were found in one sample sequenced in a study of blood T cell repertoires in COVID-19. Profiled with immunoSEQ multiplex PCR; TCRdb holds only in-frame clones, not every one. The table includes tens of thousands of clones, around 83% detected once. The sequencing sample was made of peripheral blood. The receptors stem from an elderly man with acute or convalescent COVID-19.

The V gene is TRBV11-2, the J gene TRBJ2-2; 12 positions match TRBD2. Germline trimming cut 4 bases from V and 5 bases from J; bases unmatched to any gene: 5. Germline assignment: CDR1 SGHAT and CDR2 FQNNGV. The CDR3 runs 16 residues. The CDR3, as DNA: TGTGCCAGCAGCTACGGACTAGCGGGAAGGACCGGGGAGCTGTTTTTT. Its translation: CASSYGLAGRTGELFF.

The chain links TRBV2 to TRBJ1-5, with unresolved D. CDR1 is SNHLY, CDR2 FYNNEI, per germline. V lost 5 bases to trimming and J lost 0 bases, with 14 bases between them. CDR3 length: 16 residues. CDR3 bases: TGTGCCAGCAGTAAGGAGCGGCCTGATAGCAATCAGCCCCAGCATTTT. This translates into CASSKERPDSNQPQHF.

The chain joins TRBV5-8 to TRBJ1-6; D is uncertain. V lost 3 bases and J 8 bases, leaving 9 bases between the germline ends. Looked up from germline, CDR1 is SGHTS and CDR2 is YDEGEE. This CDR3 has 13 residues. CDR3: CASSSMVDSPLHF. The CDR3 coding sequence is TGTGCCAGCAGCTCTATGGTGGATTCACCCCTCCACTTT.

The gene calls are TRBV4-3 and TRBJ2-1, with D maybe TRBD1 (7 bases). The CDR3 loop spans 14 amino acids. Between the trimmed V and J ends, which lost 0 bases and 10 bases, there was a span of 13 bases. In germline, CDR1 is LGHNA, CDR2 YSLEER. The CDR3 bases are TGCGCCAGCAGCCAAGAATGGAGGGGGCGAGAGCAGTTCTTC. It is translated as CASSQEWRGREQFF.

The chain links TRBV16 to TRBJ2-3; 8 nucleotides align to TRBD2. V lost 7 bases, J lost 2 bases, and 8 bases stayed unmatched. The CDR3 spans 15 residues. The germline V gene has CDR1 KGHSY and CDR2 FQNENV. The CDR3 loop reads CASNSRGGDTDTQYF. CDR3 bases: TGTGCCAGCAACAGTCGGGGGGGAGACACAGATACGCAGTATTTT.